This T cell receptor beta chain originates from a study of blood T cell repertoires in COVID-19. Study in general: The United States, Italy and Spain supplied acute and convalescent COVID-19 samples.

The V end lost 4 bases, the J end lost 3 bases, and 10 bases lay between the germline ends. Germline V gene lookup returns CDR1 SEHNR and CDR2 FQNEAQ (reference sequence). CDR3 length equals 14 residues. This table comes from immunoSEQ multiplex PCR, and its TCRdb copy is limited to in-frame clones, with some not included. The data show tens of thousands of clones, with under 85% seen just once and roughly a third held by the top ten. This receptor was identified in an elderly woman with acute or convalescent COVID-19. Sequencing was performed on peripheral blood. This chain links TRBV7-9 with TRBJ1-3; D gene uncertain. The CDR3 coding sequence is TGTGCCAGCAGCTCCCAAGTCGGTGGAAACACCATATATTTT. Its protein is CASSSQVGGNTIYF.